This entry lists 23 T cell receptor beta chains sequenced from one sample in a study of CD8 T cells in ankylosing spondylitis. TCRdb analysed the 5' RACE reads with MiXCR anew, one entry per CDR3 protein. Among more than 150,000 distinct CDR3 sequences listed, about 20% were seen once. The sequencing sample was made of blood, either unsorted or a sorted T cell fraction (not recorded which). The receptors stem from a male donor under 30 with ankylosing spondylitis or in good health (not recorded which).

This clonotype was recorded at least ten times. The V gene is TRBV7-6, the J gene TRBJ2-2; 8 bases are a match to TRBD1. CDR1 and CDR2 (germline): SGHVS, FNYEAQ. The CDR3 is 17 residues long. Trimming removed 5 bases from V and 1 base from J; junction bases left unmatched: 9. CDR3 in DNA: TGTGCCAGCAGCCCAATGACCGGGACAGGGAACACCGGGGAGCTGTTTTTT. It specifies CASSPMTGTGNTGELFF.

CDR3 nucleotides: TGTGCCAGCAGTGGACCGCGGATCACAGATACGCAGTATTTT. Translating it yields CASSGPRITDTQYF. This chain links TRBV25-1 with TRBJ2-3; D remains ambiguous. The V end lost 4 bases, the J end lost 2 bases, and 10 bases lay between the germline ends. The CDR3 is 14 residues long. From germline, CDR1 is MGHDK and CDR2 SYGVNS.

This clonotype was observed at least ten times. The gene calls are TRBV5-1 and TRBJ2-1; a weak D match, TRBD2 (6 bases). CDR3 length: 17 residues. V was pared by 4 bases and J by 0 bases, with 17 bases between. In germline, CDR1 is SGHRS, CDR2 YFSETQ. CDR3 DNA: TGCGCCAGCAGCGGCGGGACTGCCTTTAGCTCCTACAATGAGCAGTTCTTC. Translating gives CASSGGTAFSSYNEQFF.

This clonotype was observed at least ten times. This sequence joins TRBV24-1 and TRBJ2-3; 9 bases fit TRBD1. CDR1 is KGHDR, CDR2 SFDVKD, per germline. V was clipped by 11 bases and J by 0 bases; unmatched bases: 5. CDR3 length: 14 amino acids. The CDR3 here is CAIGTGISTDTQYF. CDR3 bases: TGTGCCATCGGGACAGGGATCAGCACAGATACGCAGTATTTT.

The sample holds many counts of this clonotype. This chain joins TRBV27 and TRBJ1-4; 8 bases align to TRBD1. V dropped 6 bases and J dropped 8; count of bases not matched to a gene: 14. The germline V gene has CDR1 MNHEY and CDR2 SMNVEV (reference sequence). The length of the CDR3 is 16 residues. The CDR3 loop reads CASSKIRTGMREKLFF. The DNA for the CDR3 is TGTGCCAGCAGCAAGATACGGACAGGGATGCGGGAAAAACTGTTTTTT.

The chain has TRBV5-4 and TRBJ2-3, with 8 bases fitting TRBD1. The germline gives CDR1 SGHNT, CDR2 YYREEE (reference sequence). V lost 0 bases and J lost 5; bases outside the gene matches: 11. The CDR3 contains 17 residues. Here the CDR3 reads CASSLVTGTGLGDTQYF. In DNA, the CDR3 is TGTGCCAGCAGCTTGGTGACCGGGACAGGCCTTGGAGATACGCAGTATTTT.

The V call is TRBV7-6, the J call TRBJ2-1, with D maybe TRBD1 (6 bases). V shed 3 bases and J shed 0 bases, with 12 bases lying between them. The CDR3 spans 16 residues. Looked up from germline, CDR1 is SGHVS and CDR2 is FNYEAQ. The DNA for the CDR3 is TGTGCCAGCAGCTTCCCGGGACACTCCTCCTACAATGAGCAGTTCTTC. Translation: CASSFPGHSSYNEQFF.

In this sample, this clonotype turned up many times. This chain connects TRBV5-1 to TRBJ1-1; the D is unclear. Per the germline V gene, CDR1 is SGHRS and CDR2 is YFSETQ. The CDR3 sequence is 13 residues long. V lost 2 bases and J lost 0, with 5 bases in between. CDR3 DNA: TGCGCCAGCAGCTTCTCCATGAACACTGAAGCTTTCTTT. The encoded protein is CASSFSMNTEAFF.

The chain couples TRBV2 to TRBJ2-3; 12 bases are a match to TRBD2. Looked up from germline, CDR1 is SNHLY and CDR2 is FYNNEI. The ends lost 6 bases at V and 0 bases at J; junction bases unmatched: 4. This CDR3 is built from 16 residues. The CDR3 sequence is CASRELAGGSTDTQYF. The DNA for the CDR3 is TGTGCCAGCAGAGAACTAGCGGGAGGCAGCACAGATACGCAGTATTTT.

This clonotype was seen many times. The J gene is TRBJ2-3, the V gene TRBV6-2 or TRBV6-3; possible D gene TRBD2, 5 bases. Trimming took off 5 bases at V and 1 base at J, with 7 bases between the two ends. The CDR3 length is 13 residues. CDR1 and CDR2 (germline): MNHEY, SVGEGT. CDR3 sequence: CASSPGGTDTQYF. The CDR3 nucleotides are TGTGCCAGCAGTCCCGGGGGCACAGATACGCAGTATTTT.

This clonotype was seen repeatedly, ten times or more. The CDR3 region has the DNA TGTGCCAGCAGTTTAGATGGCAGGCAAGAGACCCAGTACTTC. Protein: CASSLDGRQETQYF. The rearrangement links TRBV12-3 or TRBV12-4 to TRBJ2-5; D is unresolved. Trimming stripped 1 base from V and 2 bases from J, with 8 bases between. The CDR3 has 14 residues.

This clonotype was counted many times. As DNA, the CDR3 is TGTGCCACCTCGGGGGCCGGCAATGAGCAGTTCTTC. Translating gives CATSGAGNEQFF. The chain couples TRBV24-1 to TRBJ2-1; the D call may be TRBD1 or TRBD2 (6 bases each). Germline lookup yields CDR1 KGHDR and CDR2 SFDVKD. The CDR3 is 12 residues long. V gave up 9 bases and J gave up 6 bases, with 11 bases separating them.

The count of this clonotype is one. J is TRBJ2-1 and V is TRBV6-2 or TRBV6-3, with 7 bases matching TRBD2. CDR1 and CDR2 from the germline V gene are MNHEY and SVGEGT. Trimming took 6 bases from V and 3 from J; bases not matched to a gene: 8. The length of the CDR3 is 15 residues. CDR3 nucleotide sequence: TGTGCCAGCAGGCCTAGCGGCCGACTCTACAATGAGCAGTTCTTC. The encoded protein is CASRPSGRLYNEQFF.

This clonotype was counted at least ten times. V is TRBV28 and J is TRBJ2-7; 7 nucleotides align to TRBD2. The germline V gene has CDR1 MDHEN and CDR2 SYDVKM. Losses at the gene ends were 2 bases for V and 6 bases for J; bases not matched to a gene: 10. The CDR3 spans 15 residues. CDR3 nucleotides: TGTGCCAGCAGTTTAGGAGCGGGGTCTCCCCGCGAGCAGTACTTC. This translates into CASSLGAGSPREQYF.

In its sample, this clonotype was seen many times. The chain combines TRBV4-2 with TRBJ1-5, with D possibly matching TRBD1 (5 bases). V was shortened by 3 bases and J by 6 bases, with 12 bases between the two germline ends. The CDR3 spans 14 residues. Per the germline V gene, CDR1 is LGHNA and CDR2 is YNFKEQ. The CDR3 is CASSQVDRSQPQHF. CDR3 bases: TGTGCCAGCAGCCAGGTAGACAGATCTCAGCCCCAGCATTTT.

The rearrangement links TRBV6-5 to TRBJ2-2; 15 positions match TRBD2. J was trimmed by 6 bases and V by 5 bases; bases with no gene match: 4. The CDR3 covers 16 residues. CDR1 is MNHEY and CDR2 is SVGAGI in the germline V gene. The CDR3 here is CASSIRTSGRAGELFF. The CDR3 DNA sequence: TGTGCCAGCAGTATACGGACTAGCGGGAGGGCCGGGGAGCTGTTTTTT.

This clonotype came up many times. CDR3 sequence (DNA): TGCAGCGTGGGGACTAGCCCTCCTTACGAGCAGTACTTC. Its protein is CSVGTSPPYEQYF. V usage is TRBV29-1 and J usage is TRBJ2-7; 9 nucleotides line up with TRBD2. J gave up 4 bases and V 6 bases, and 7 bases lay outside the gene matches. Germline CDR1 and CDR2: SQVTM and ANQGSEA. The CDR3 is 13 amino acids.

This clonotype was counted ten times or more. This chain joins TRBV5-6 and TRBJ1-1; D possibly corresponds to TRBD1 (6 bases). Trimming took 3 bases from V and 4 from J, leaving 25 bases between them. Germline V CDR1 and CDR2: SGHDT, YYEEEE. This CDR3 region has 18 residues. As DNA, the CDR3 is TGTGCCAGCAGCTCCCCGGGAGGGGGAAGGAGGGGGATCACTGAAGCTTTCTTT. Translating gives CASSSPGGGRRGITEAFF.

The gene calls are TRBV4-3 and TRBJ2-3; 9 positions agree with TRBD2. The trim removed 4 bases at V and 4 bases at J, leaving 12 bases unmatched. There are 17 residues in the CDR3. The V gene's germline CDR1 is LGHNA and CDR2 YSLEER. CDR3 sequence: CASSPTSGVVGPDTQYF. The CDR3 DNA reads TGCGCCAGCAGCCCGACTAGCGGAGTCGTTGGACCAGATACGCAGTATTTT.

This clonotype occurred many times. The chain couples TRBV7-6 to TRBJ2-1; 8 bases map to TRBD2. V trimming: 1 base; J trimming: 5 bases; junction bases outside the gene matches: 4. CDR3 size: 15 residues. Germline CDR1 and CDR2: SGHVS and FNYEAQ. CDR3 sequence: CASSLGLASHNEQFF. The CDR3 nucleotides are TGTGCCAGCAGCTTAGGACTAGCGAGCCACAATGAGCAGTTCTTC.

This clonotype showed up many times. CDR3 DNA: TGTGCCAGCAGCGTATCTGCCGGGAGTGGGAATGAGCAGTTCTTC. This encodes CASSVSAGSGNEQFF. V and J are TRBV9 and TRBJ2-1, with D possibly being TRBD2 (6 bases). The germline gives CDR1 SGDLS, CDR2 YYNGEE. V shed 1 base and J shed 7 bases, with 15 bases lying between them. CDR3 length: 15 residues.

This clonotype was recorded at least ten times. The chain has TRBV6-2 or TRBV6-3 and TRBJ2-7; D may be TRBD1 or TRBD2 (5 bases each). The V gene lost 3 bases and the J gene lost 5 bases, with 14 bases spanning the gap. This CDR3 spans 14 amino acids. The germline CDR1 and CDR2 sequences are MNHEY and SVGEGT. The DNA of the CDR3 is TGTGCCAGCAGTTATTCGTCGAGGGACCACGAGCAGTACTTC. Translated: CASSYSSRDHEQYF.

This clonotype was seen repeatedly, ten times or more. For the CDR3, the DNA is TGCGCCAGCAGCTTGGCCCAAAACTCCTACAATGAGCAGTTCTTC. It yields the protein CASSLAQNSYNEQFF. The chain combines TRBV5-1 with TRBJ2-1; D gene ambiguous. The CDR3 has 15 amino acids. Trimming shortened V by 0 bases and J by 0 bases, and 7 bases separated the two germline ends. Germline lookup yields CDR1 SGHRS and CDR2 YFSETQ. Full variable domain (outside the CDR3, taken from reference TRBV5-1 and TRBJ2-1): KAGVTQTPRYLIKTRGQQVTLSCSPISGHRSVSWYQQTPGQGLQFLFEYFSETQRNKGNFPGRFSGRQFSNSRSEMNVSTLELGDSALYLCASSLAQNSYNEQFFGPGTRLTVL.